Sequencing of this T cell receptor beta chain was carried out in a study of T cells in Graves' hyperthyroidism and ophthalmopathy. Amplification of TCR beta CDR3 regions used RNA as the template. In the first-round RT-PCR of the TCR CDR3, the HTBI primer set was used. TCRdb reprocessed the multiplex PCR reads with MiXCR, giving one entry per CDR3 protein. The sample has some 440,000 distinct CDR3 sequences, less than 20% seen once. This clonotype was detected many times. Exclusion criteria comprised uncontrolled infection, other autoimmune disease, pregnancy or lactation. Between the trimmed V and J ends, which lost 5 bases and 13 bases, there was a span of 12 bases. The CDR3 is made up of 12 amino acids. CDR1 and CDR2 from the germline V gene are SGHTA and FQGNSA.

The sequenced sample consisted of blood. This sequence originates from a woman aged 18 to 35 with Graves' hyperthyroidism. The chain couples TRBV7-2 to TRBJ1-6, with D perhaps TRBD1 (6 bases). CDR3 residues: CASSPPGAPLHF. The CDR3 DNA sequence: TGTGCCAGCAGCCCACCGGGGGCTCCCCTCCACTTT.